This TCR beta chain stems from a study of blood T cell repertoires in COVID-19. V lost 6 bases to trimming and J lost 2 bases, with 16 bases between them. The CDR3 contains 15 residues. Germline V lookup: CDR1 SGHNT, CDR2 YYREEE (reference sequence). Original analysis: Amplification from reference gene primers served as the basis for estimated nucleated cell counts. TCRdb's table, derived via immunoSEQ multiplex PCR, lists solely in-frame clones and lacks some. That table supplies the V and J calls and clone size; D and trimming were determined from the DNA. The table has about 240,000 clones, about 89% seen once; the top ten hold approximately 4.2%.

The chain joins TRBV5-4 to TRBJ2-3, with D possibly TRBD2 on 5 matching bases. Sequencing used PBMCs or T cells enriched from blood (not recorded which). The clonotype was recovered from a woman in her 30s who had recovered from COVID-19. CDR3 nucleotide sequence: TGTGCCAGCAACGAGAGGACTTTTTTCACAGATACGCAGTATTTT. Translated: CASNERTFFTDTQYF.